Below are 25 T cell receptor beta chains sequenced from a single sample in a study of blood T cell repertoires in COVID-19 (TCRdb year 2020). The library was built by means of the immunoSEQ multiplex PCR assay. Entries here come from immuneACCESS through TCRdb and include only in-frame sequences with V and J called. Some clones fail to appear in such tables; in the studies checked, an unresolved V gene covers under half of the shortfall, and the cause of the remainder is unknown. The sample table holds hundreds of thousands of clones, of which roughly nine tenths were seen once. The ten largest account for 6.5% to 8.5% of the sample. The sample consisted of PBMCs or T cells enriched from blood (not recorded which). These receptor sequences come from a woman aged 55-69 years who had recovered from COVID-19.

This rearrangement joins TRBV29-1 to TRBJ1-1, with D possibly being TRBD1 (6 bases). The CDR3 has 12 amino acids. V was cut by 4 bases and J by 5 bases, with 11 bases left in between. Germline loops: CDR1 SQVTM, CDR2 ANQGSEA. The DNA for the CDR3 is TGCAGCGTTGGAGCAGGGGAGACTGAAGCTTTCTTT. As protein: CSVGAGETEAFF.

J is TRBJ2-1 and V is TRBV19; 8 nucleotides line up with TRBD2. Germline-derived CDR1 and CDR2 are LNHDA and SQIVND (reference sequence). The ends lost 5 bases at V and 7 bases at J; junction bases unmatched: 10. The CDR3 contains 15 residues. This CDR3 reads CASSPPGLGNNEQFF. The DNA for the CDR3 is TGTGCCAGTAGTCCGCCGGGACTAGGCAATAATGAGCAGTTCTTC. Variable domain in full (rest from reference TRBV19 and TRBJ2-1): DGGITQSPKYLFRKEGQNVTLSCEQNLNHDAMYWYRQDPGQGLRLIYYSQIVNDFQKGDIAEGYSVSREKKESFPLTVTSAQKNPTAFYLCASSPPGLGNNEQFFGPGTRLTVL.

The CDR3 region has the DNA TGTGCCACCGGGCGGGACGCCCAGGAAAAACTGTTTTTT. Translated, it gives CATGRDAQEKLFF. The V and J genes are TRBV24-1 and TRBJ1-4; D is possibly TRBD1 (5 bases). Germline V gene data show CDR1 as KGHDR and CDR2 as SFDVKD. V lost 9 bases and J lost 8, with 15 bases in between. The CDR3 runs 13 residues.

The J gene is TRBJ2-5, the V gene TRBV5-4; TRBD1 agrees at 9 bases. V gave up 4 bases and J gave up 5 bases; unmatched junction bases: 9. Germline lookup yields CDR1 SGHNT and CDR2 YYREEE (reference sequence). The CDR3 loop spans 15 amino acids. The CDR3 loop reads CASSAGGQGGETQYF. Here the CDR3 DNA reads TGTGCCAGCAGCGCCGGGGGACAGGGAGGGGAGACCCAGTACTTC.

This sequence joins TRBV18 and TRBJ1-1; unclear D gene. The CDR3 is 14 residues long. V dropped 2 bases and J dropped 1 base, with 8 bases sitting between them. The V gene's germline CDR1 is KGHSH and CDR2 LQKENI. The CDR3 sequence: CASSPNSQNTEAFF. The CDR3 coding sequence is TGTGCCAGCTCACCAAACAGCCAGAACACTGAAGCTTTCTTT.

The gene calls are TRBV10-3 and TRBJ2-3, with 12 nucleotides matching TRBD2. Germline CDR1 is ENHRY and CDR2 is SYGVKD. V lost 4 bases and J lost 2; bases outside the gene matches: 4. The CDR3 length is 16 residues. CDR3 bases: TGTGCCATCAGTGGGGCTAGCGGGGGGGCCACAGATACGCAGTATTTT. This encodes CAISGASGGATDTQYF.

The rearrangement uses TRBV28 and TRBJ1-6; possible D gene TRBD1, 6 bases. There are 15 residues in the CDR3. CDR1 and CDR2 (germline): MDHEN, SYDVKM. The germline V and J ends were trimmed by 6 bases and 5 bases, with 14 bases remaining between them. In DNA, the CDR3 is TGTGCCAGCAGAGACCAGGGGTTCAATAATTCACCCCTCCACTTT. It translates to CASRDQGFNNSPLHF.

The rearrangement joins TRBV10-3 to TRBJ2-1, with TRBD2 matching over 8 bases. J gave up 8 bases and V 10 bases, and 19 bases lay outside the gene matches. This CDR3 is 16 amino acids long. Germline-derived CDR1 and CDR2 are ENHRY and SYGVKD. The CDR3 loop is CASYPGTRGVGDEQFF. In DNA, the CDR3 is TGTGCCAGCTATCCCGGGACTAGGGGGGTAGGCGATGAGCAGTTCTTC.

The rearrangement uses TRBV2 and TRBJ1-2; D is unclear. Germline V CDR1 and CDR2: SNHLY, FYNNEI. With 3 bases removed from V and 2 bases from J, the gap between germline ends came to 16 bases. The CDR3 loop spans 16 amino acids. This CDR3 reads CASSEGIRGTNYGYTF. The DNA of the CDR3 is TGTGCCAGCAGTGAGGGGATACGGGGAACCAACTATGGCTACACCTTC.

The chain recombines TRBV6-1 with TRBJ2-7; TRBD1 aligns across 7 bases. Germline CDR1 MNHNS, CDR2 SASEGT. V gave up 2 bases and J gave up 0 bases; unmatched junction bases: 4. There are 15 residues in the CDR3. CDR3 residues: CASSEIGTDSYEQYF. The CDR3, as DNA: TGTGCCAGCAGTGAAATCGGGACAGACTCCTACGAGCAGTACTTC.

The CDR3 DNA sequence: TGTGCCACCACAGGGTACAATGAGCAGTTCTTC. It codes for CATTGYNEQFF. The chain employs TRBV2 and TRBJ2-1; TRBD1 is a possible D gene (6 bases). This CDR3 comprises 11 residues. Germline loops: CDR1 SNHLY, CDR2 FYNNEI. V was shortened by 10 bases and J by 4 bases, with 8 bases between the two germline ends.

The chain has TRBV5-1 and TRBJ2-7; unclear D gene. This CDR3 has 16 residues. Germline CDR1 and CDR2: SGHRS and YFSETQ. V lost 0 bases and J lost 7, with 20 bases in between. This CDR3 reads CASSLGPRTLDGEQYF. The CDR3 DNA reads as TGCGCCAGCAGCTTGGGGCCCCGAACCTTAGACGGGGAGCAGTACTTC.

The rearrangement uses TRBV19 and TRBJ1-5; D is unclear. Germline loops: CDR1 LNHDA, CDR2 SQIVND (reference sequence). The CDR3 extends over 15 amino acids. V was cut by 5 bases and J by 4 bases, with 15 bases left in between. CDR3 loop: CASSLTSGFNQPQHF. The CDR3, as DNA: TGTGCCAGTAGTCTAACATCGGGGTTTAATCAGCCCCAGCATTTT.

The chain is built from TRBV19 and TRBJ2-5, with TRBD2 matching 9 bases. The CDR3 is made up of 15 amino acids. V trimming: 5 bases; J trimming: 4 bases; junction bases outside the gene matches: 8. Germline V gene data show CDR1 as LNHDA and CDR2 as SQIVND (reference sequence). In nucleotides, the CDR3 is TGTGCCAGTAGTCCAAGTAGCGGGGGTACAGAGACCCAGTACTTC. Translation gives CASSPSSGGTETQYF.

This chain connects TRBV7-8 to TRBJ1-5, with D unresolved. V was cut by 1 base and J by 7 bases, with 14 bases left in between. Germline values: CDR1 SGHVS, CDR2 FQNEAQ. The CDR3 runs to 15 residues. In DNA, the CDR3 is TGTGCCAGCAGCTTAGGACGAGTATTGCGGCAGCCCCAGCATTTT. Its translation is CASSLGRVLRQPQHF.

The chain links TRBV29-1 to TRBJ2-1; 15 bases agree with TRBD2. Germline CDR1 is SQVTM and CDR2 is ANQGSEA. The CDR3 has 15 amino acids. V trimming: 6 bases; J trimming: 4 bases; junction bases outside the gene matches: 4. This CDR3 reads CSVGTSGGTYNEQFF. The CDR3 DNA is TGCAGCGTCGGGACTAGCGGGGGGACGTACAATGAGCAGTTCTTC.

The chain links TRBV28 to TRBJ2-7; 9 positions match TRBD1. V dropped 6 bases and J dropped 2; count of bases not matched to a gene: 14. Per germline, CDR1 MDHEN and CDR2 SYDVKM. This CDR3 contains 17 residues. The CDR3 bases are TGTGCCAGCAGCCGGGACAGGGACGGGTTGGAGACCTACGAGCAGTACTTC. It encodes CASSRDRDGLETYEQYF.

This clone was detected only a few times. The V call is TRBV11-2, the J call TRBJ1-2; 9 nucleotides line up with TRBD1. This CDR3 comprises 16 residues. V shed 2 bases, J shed 3 bases, and the junction held 7 bases outside the gene matches. The germline gives CDR1 SGHAT, CDR2 FQNNGV. CDR3 loop: CASSLRTGERDYGYTF. The CDR3 DNA reads as TGTGCCAGCAGCTTAAGGACAGGGGAGCGAGACTATGGCTACACCTTC.

This chain's CDR3 is CASSQDRGGWQPQHF. Written as DNA, the CDR3 is TGCGCCAGCAGCCAAGATCGAGGGGGCTGGCAGCCCCAGCATTTT. The chain recombines TRBV4-1 with TRBJ1-5, with 7 nucleotides matching TRBD1. Per the germline V gene, CDR1 is MGHRA and CDR2 is YSYEKL. V shed 0 bases and J 7 bases; nucleotides not matched to a gene: 6. The CDR3 is 15 amino acids.

The chain has TRBV5-1 and TRBJ2-7; 9 nucleotides agree with TRBD2. The CDR3 consists of 15 residues. Germline CDR1 SGHRS, CDR2 YFSETQ. Losses at the gene ends were 0 bases for V and 3 bases for J; bases not matched to a gene: 4. The CDR3 DNA reads TGCGCCAGCAGCTTGGTTAGCGGGGGAAACTACGAGCAGTACTTC. Encoded protein: CASSLVSGGNYEQYF.

V is TRBV5-1 and J is TRBJ1-4; D gene unclear. CDR1 is SGHRS and CDR2 is YFSETQ in the germline V gene. This CDR3 region has 12 residues. The germline V and J ends were trimmed by 5 bases and 8 bases, with 10 bases remaining between them. CDR3 loop: CASRRTGEKLFF. The CDR3, as DNA: TGCGCCAGCAGGCGGACGGGAGAAAAACTGTTTTTT.

This clone appeared a single time. V gene TRBV2 combines with J gene TRBJ1-2, with TRBD1 matching over 12 bases. With V trimmed by 4 bases and J by 4 bases, 10 bases remained unmatched. The germline V gene encodes CDR1 SNHLY and CDR2 FYNNEI. This CDR3 has 17 residues. The CDR3 sequence: CASSAPGQGALGYGYTF. CDR3 DNA sequence: TGTGCCAGCAGTGCCCCGGGACAGGGGGCTTTGGGCTATGGCTACACCTTC.

Here the CDR3 reads CASSTDPGDEQFF. The CDR3 DNA reads TGTGCCAGTAGCACAGACCCAGGCGATGAGCAGTTCTTC. The chain uses TRBV19 and TRBJ2-1, with D hard to call. The CDR3 extends over 13 amino acids. The V end was cut by 6 bases, the J end by 8 bases, with 14 bases between. Germline CDR1 is LNHDA and CDR2 is SQIVND (reference sequence).

This chain connects TRBV13 to TRBJ2-7; TRBD1 agrees at 7 bases. The germline V gene has CDR1 PRHDT and CDR2 FYEKMQ (reference sequence). The CDR3 is 14 residues long. V trimming: 7 bases; J trimming: 4 bases; junction bases outside the gene matches: 10. This CDR3 reads CASTLGQAQYEQYV. CDR3 coding DNA: TGTGCCAGCACGTTAGGACAGGCTCAATACGAGCAGTACGTC.

This clone was picked up one time. The gene calls are TRBV5-6 and TRBJ2-5; D is uncertain. The V end was cut by 0 bases, the J end by 13 bases, with 10 bases between. The CDR3 runs to 11 residues. CDR1 and CDR2 from the germline V gene are SGHDT and YYEEEE. For the CDR3, the DNA is TGTGCCAGCAGCTTGGAACGAGTTCTGTACTTC. As protein: CASSLERVLYF.